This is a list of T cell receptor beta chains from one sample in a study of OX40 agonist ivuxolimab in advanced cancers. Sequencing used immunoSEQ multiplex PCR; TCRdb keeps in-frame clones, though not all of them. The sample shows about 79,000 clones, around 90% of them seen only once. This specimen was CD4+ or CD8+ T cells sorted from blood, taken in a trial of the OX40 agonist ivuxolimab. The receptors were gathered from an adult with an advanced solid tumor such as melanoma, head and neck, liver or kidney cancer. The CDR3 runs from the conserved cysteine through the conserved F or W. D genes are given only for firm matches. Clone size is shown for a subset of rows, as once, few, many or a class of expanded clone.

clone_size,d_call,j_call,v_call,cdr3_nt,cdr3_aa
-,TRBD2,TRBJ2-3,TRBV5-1,TGCGCCAGCAGCTCTGGGACTAGCGGGACGACTAGCACAGATACGCAGTATTTT,CASSSGTSGTTSTDTQYF
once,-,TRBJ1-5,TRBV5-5,TGTGCCAGCAGCTTGGAACCTCGATCGTCTCAGCCCCAGCATTTT,CASSLEPRSSQPQHF
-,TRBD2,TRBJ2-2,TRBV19,TGTGCCAGTAGTACGGGACTAGCGGGGGCGAACACCGGGGAGCTGTTTTTT,CASSTGLAGANTGELFF
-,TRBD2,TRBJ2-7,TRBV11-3,TGTGCCAGCAGCAGAGGACTAGCGGGCTCCTACGAGCAGTACTTC,CASSRGLAGSYEQYF
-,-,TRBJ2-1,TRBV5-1,TGCGCCAGCAGCGAGGTCGGGACCTCCTCAGAGCAGTTCTTC,CASSEVGTSSEQFF
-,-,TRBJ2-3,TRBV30,TGTGCCTGGAGTAAGGGGAATTCAGATACGCAGTATTTT,CAWSKGNSDTQYF
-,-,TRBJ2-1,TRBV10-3,TGTGCCATCAGTGAGAAGACTAGATTTGGGGATGAGCAGTTCTTC,CAISEKTRFGDEQFF
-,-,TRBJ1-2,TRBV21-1,TGTGCCAGCAGCAATACAGGGGCCCGGTGTGGCTACACCTTC,CASSNTGARCGYTF
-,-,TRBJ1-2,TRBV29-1,TGCAGCGTTGTAGAAAACTATGGCTACACCTTC,CSVVENYGYTF
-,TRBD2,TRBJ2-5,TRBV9,TGTGCCAGCAGCGTAGGGGTCGGGGGGCAAGAGACCCAGTACTTC,CASSVGVGGQETQYF
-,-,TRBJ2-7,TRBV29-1,TGCAGCGTTGATTCCCCTTCCCACGAGCAGTACTTC,CSVDSPSHEQYF
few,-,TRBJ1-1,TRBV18,TGTGCCAGCTCACCGACTGAGGAGAACACTGAAGCTTTCTTT,CASSPTEENTEAFF
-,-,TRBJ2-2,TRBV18,TGTGCCAGCTCACCACCGTTTCGCGCCGGGGAGCTGTTTTTT,CASSPPFRAGELFF
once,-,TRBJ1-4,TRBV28,TGTGCCAGCAGTTACCTCAGGGGCGTCTCAACTAATGAAAAACTGTTTTTT,CASSYLRGVSTNEKLFF
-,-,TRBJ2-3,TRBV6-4,TGTGCCAGCAGCCCGGGACTCAACACAGATACGCAGTATTTT,CASSPGLNTDTQYF
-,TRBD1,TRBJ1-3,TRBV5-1,TGCGCCAGCAGCGCCACAGGGGGAGTCGACACCATATATTTT,CASSATGGVDTIYF
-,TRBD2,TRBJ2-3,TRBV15,TGTGCCACCAGCAGACAGACTAGCGGGGCCTCGCAGTATTTT,CATSRQTSGASQYF
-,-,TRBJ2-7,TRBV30,TGTGCCTGGAGTGTACGCGGATACTCCTACGAGCAGTACTTC,CAWSVRGYSYEQYF
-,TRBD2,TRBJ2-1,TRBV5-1,TGCGCCAGCAGCCAAGGACTAGCGGGAGGAGGAGAGCAGTTCTTC,CASSQGLAGGGEQFF
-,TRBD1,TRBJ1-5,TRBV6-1,TGTGCCAGCAGTGTAGGACAGGGTGGCAATCAGCCCCAGCATTTT,CASSVGQGGNQPQHF
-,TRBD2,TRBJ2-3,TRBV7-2,TGTGCCAGCAGCTTTTTAGCGGGAGGTTCAGATACGCAGTATTTT,CASSFLAGGSDTQYF
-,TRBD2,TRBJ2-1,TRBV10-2,TGCGCCAGCAGTGCTGGCGGGAGGACCAATGAGCAGTTCTTC,CASSAGGRTNEQFF
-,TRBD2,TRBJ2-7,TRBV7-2,TGTGCCAGCAGCTCAGGGACTAGCGGGTACGAGCAGTACTTC,CASSSGTSGYEQYF
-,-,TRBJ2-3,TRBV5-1,TGCGCCAGCAGCTTGGCCGGGGGTCGATCTGATACGCAGTATTTT,CASSLAGGRSDTQYF
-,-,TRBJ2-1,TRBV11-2,TGTGCCAGCAGCTTAAATCTAGCGAAAAACAATGAGCAGTTCTTC,CASSLNLAKNNEQFF
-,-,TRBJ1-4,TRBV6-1,TGTGCCAGCAGTGTCCTCGGGGGAACTAATGAAAAACTGTTTTTT,CASSVLGGTNEKLFF
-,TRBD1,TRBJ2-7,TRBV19,TGTGCCAGTAGTATAAACAGGGGGGCCTACGAGCAGTACTTC,CASSINRGAYEQYF
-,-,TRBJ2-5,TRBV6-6,TGTGCCAGCAGTTACGTGGGGTTGGAGACCCAGTACTTC,CASSYVGLETQYF
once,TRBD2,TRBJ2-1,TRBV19,TGTGCCAGTAGTATTTCTAGCGGGAGGGGAAATGAGCAGTTCTTC,CASSISSGRGNEQFF
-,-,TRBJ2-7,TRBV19,TGTGCCAGTAGCCCCTTTGGTAGCCGCGACGAGCAGTACTTC,CASSPFGSRDEQYF
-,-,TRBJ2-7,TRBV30,TGTGCCTGGGGCCGGGAACCTCTAAGCGACGAGCAGTACTTC,CAWGREPLSDEQYF
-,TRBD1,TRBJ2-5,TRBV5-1,TGCGCCAGCAGCTTGGGACAGGGACCAGAGACCCAGTACTTC,CASSLGQGPETQYF
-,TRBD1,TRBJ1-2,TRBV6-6,TGTGCCAGCTCCATAACGTCCCAGGGGGCGAACTATGGCTACACCTTC,CASSITSQGANYGYTF
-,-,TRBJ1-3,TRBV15,TGTGCCACCAGCAGAGGACAGGGAAACACCATATATTTT,CATSRGQGNTIYF
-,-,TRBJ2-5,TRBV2,TGTGCCAGCAGTGTTCGCTGGCTAGAGACCCAGTACTTC,CASSVRWLETQYF
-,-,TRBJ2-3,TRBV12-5,TGTGCTAGTGGGCAGTCGGGTTTCGACACAGATACGCAGTATTTT,CASGQSGFDTDTQYF
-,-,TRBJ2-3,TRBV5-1,TGCGCCAGCGGGGGTCAGGGGCAAGATACGCAGTATTTT,CASGGQGQDTQYF
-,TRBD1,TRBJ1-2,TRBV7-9,TGTGCCAGCAGCTCCTTAGGACAGGGAGATGGCTACACCTTC,CASSSLGQGDGYTF
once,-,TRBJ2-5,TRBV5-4,TGTGCCAGCAGCTTGGGGCAGGGGGGACGGGAGACCCAGTACTTC,CASSLGQGGRETQYF
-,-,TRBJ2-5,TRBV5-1,TGCGCCAGCAGCTTGGGCGTGGAGACCCAGTACTTC,CASSLGVETQYF
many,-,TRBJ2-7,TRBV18,TGTGCCAGCTCAAGGGAGCAGTTAGCCTACGAGCAGTACTTC,CASSREQLAYEQYF
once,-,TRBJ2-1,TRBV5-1,TGCGCCAGCAGCTTGGACGGGGCGGGCTACAATGAGCAGTTCTTC,CASSLDGAGYNEQFF
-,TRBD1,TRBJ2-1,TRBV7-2,TGTGCCAGCAGCTCCCGGACAGGGAGCTCCTACAATGAGCAGTTCTTC,CASSSRTGSSYNEQFF
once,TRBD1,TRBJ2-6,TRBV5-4,TGTGCCAGCAGCTTGGGGACAGGGTGGTCTGGGGCCAACGTCCTGACTTTC,CASSLGTGWSGANVLTF
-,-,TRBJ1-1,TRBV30,TGTGCCTGGGCCCAAACAGGGACGTACACTGAAGCTTTCTTT,CAWAQTGTYTEAFF
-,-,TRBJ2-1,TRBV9,TGTGCCAGCAGCGTTCGTGAACAGGATCCTCAACAGTTCTTC,CASSVREQDPQQFF
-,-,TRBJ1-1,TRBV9,TGTGCCAGCAGCGTAGCTACCCAGGGCCTACTAAACACTGAAGCTTTCTTT,CASSVATQGLLNTEAFF
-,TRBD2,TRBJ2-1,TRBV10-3,TGTGCCACCCTGGGAGGGTACAATGAGCAGTTCTTC,CATLGGYNEQFF
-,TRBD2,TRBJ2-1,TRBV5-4,TGTGCCAGCAGCGTCGGGACTAGCGGGACCTACAATGAGCAGTTCTTC,CASSVGTSGTYNEQFF
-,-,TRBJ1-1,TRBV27,TGTGCCAGCAGACCCATACAGAGGGACACTGAAGCTTTCTTT,CASRPIQRDTEAFF
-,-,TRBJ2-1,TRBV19,TGTGCCAGTAGTGGTCGGAATGAGCAGTTCTTC,CASSGRNEQFF
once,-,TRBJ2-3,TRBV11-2,TGTGCCAGGACAGATACGCAGTATTTT,CARTDTQYF
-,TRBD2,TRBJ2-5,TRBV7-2,TGTGCCAGCAGCTTAGGGGCCGGGAGGGGTGAGACCCAGTACTTC,CASSLGAGRGETQYF
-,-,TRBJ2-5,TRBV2,TGTGCCAGCAGCCCTGACGGCGGATGGACCCAGTACTTC,CASSPDGGWTQYF